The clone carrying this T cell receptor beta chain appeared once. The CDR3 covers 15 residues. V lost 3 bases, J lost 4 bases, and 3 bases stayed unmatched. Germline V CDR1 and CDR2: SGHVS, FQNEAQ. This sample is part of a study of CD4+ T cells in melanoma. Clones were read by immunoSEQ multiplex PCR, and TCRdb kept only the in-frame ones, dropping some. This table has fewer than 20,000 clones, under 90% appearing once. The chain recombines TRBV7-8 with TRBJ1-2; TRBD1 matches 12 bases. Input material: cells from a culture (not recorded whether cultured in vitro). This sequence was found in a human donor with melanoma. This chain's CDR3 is CASSFRDRGPYGYTF. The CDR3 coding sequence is TGTGCCAGCAGCTTTCGGGACAGGGGGCCCTATGGCTACACCTTC.